This TCR beta chain originates from a study of T cells in tuberculosis. About the study: CD1B tetramers identified T cells specific for mycobacterial lipid GMM. Notes on the study in general: T cells binding CD1B-GMM tetramer weakly possibly escaped the sort.

Sequencing was performed with immunoSEQ multiplex PCR; in TCRdb, only in-frame clones are kept and a portion is missing. The top ten hold 21% of the sample, which has about 58,000 clones, approximately 88% seen once. After thawing and overnight rest, PBMC were stained with GMM-loaded CD1B tetramer, viability dye and anti-CD3 for sorting. The CD1B tetramers carried C32 glucose monomycolate purified from Rhodococcus equi. Before cryopreservation, the sorted PBMC lost their CD14-expressing monocytes. This clone appeared a single time. The CDR3 is 16 amino acids. With 5 bases removed from V and 5 bases from J, the gap between germline ends came to 18 bases. Germline CDR1 is LNHDA and CDR2 is SQIVND (reference sequence).

What was sequenced was CD1b-GMM tetramer-negative cells sorted from PBMCs. This rearrangement joins TRBV19 to TRBJ2-2, with D possibly matching TRBD1 (6 bases). The clonotype was recovered from an adult woman with latent tuberculosis. CDR3 region: CASSSHRDWGTGELFF. The CDR3, as DNA: TGTGCCAGTAGTTCACACAGGGATTGGGGTACCGGGGAGCTGTTTTTT.